This T cell receptor (beta chain) was recovered during a study of blood T cell repertoires in COVID-19. Overall study context: COVID-19 samples, acute and convalescent, were from the United States, Italy and Spain.

Data came from immunoSEQ multiplex PCR; TCRdb stores just in-frame clones and leaves some out. The sample includes roughly 400,000 clones, about 90% seen only once; the top ten take around 0.6%. This clone has just one count. Each participant's cohort was designated according to participant-reported clinical history. The sequenced sample was PBMCs or T cells enriched from blood (not recorded which). This clonotype was obtained from a young man who had recovered from COVID-19.

CDR3 sequence (DNA): TGTGCCAGCAGTGAGGCGGGGGGGGTCAGTGAGCAGTTCTTC. Translated: CASSEAGGVSEQFF. V usage is TRBV2 and J usage is TRBJ2-1; 9 bases are a match to TRBD2. This CDR3 is 14 amino acids long. The trim removed 3 bases at V and 9 bases at J, leaving 6 bases unmatched. Per the germline V gene, CDR1 is SNHLY and CDR2 is FYNNEI.